This T cell receptor (beta chain) was recorded in a study of T cells in Graves' hyperthyroidism and ophthalmopathy. The wider study: Peripheral blood was collected at initial diagnosis, before any treatment.

V lost 6 bases, J lost 6 bases, and 14 bases lay in between. The CDR3 covers 13 residues. Per germline, CDR1 SGHTA and CDR2 FQGNSA. Details on this clonotype: The antigen is not known.

Study-wide findings and caveats: A model built on 13 V-J features separated ophthalmopathy from stable hyperthyroidism.

Authors of the study amplified TCR beta CDR3 regions from RNA transcripts. The TCR CDR3 first-round RT-PCR relied on the HTBI primer set. TCRdb recomputed calls from the multiplex PCR reads with MiXCR, one row per CDR3 protein. The sample gives nearly 750,000 distinct CDR3 sequences, 35% of which show up once; roughly 30% is in the top ten. This chain links TRBV7-2 with TRBJ1-2; the D gene is possibly TRBD1 (6 bases). Sample: blood. This TCR was recovered from a woman aged 40 to 55 with Graves' hyperthyroidism. This CDR3 is CASREGPGDGYTF. The CDR3 DNA reads TGTGCCAGCAGGGAGGGGCCAGGGGATGGCTACACCTTC. Looking up the rest from reference TRBV7-2 and TRBJ1-2 gives the full variable domain: GAGVSQSPSNKVTEKGKDVELRCDPISGHTALYWYRQSLGQGLEFLIYFQGNSAPDKSGLPSDRFSAERTGGSVSTLTIQRTQQEDSAVYLCASREGPGDGYTFGSGTRLTVV.